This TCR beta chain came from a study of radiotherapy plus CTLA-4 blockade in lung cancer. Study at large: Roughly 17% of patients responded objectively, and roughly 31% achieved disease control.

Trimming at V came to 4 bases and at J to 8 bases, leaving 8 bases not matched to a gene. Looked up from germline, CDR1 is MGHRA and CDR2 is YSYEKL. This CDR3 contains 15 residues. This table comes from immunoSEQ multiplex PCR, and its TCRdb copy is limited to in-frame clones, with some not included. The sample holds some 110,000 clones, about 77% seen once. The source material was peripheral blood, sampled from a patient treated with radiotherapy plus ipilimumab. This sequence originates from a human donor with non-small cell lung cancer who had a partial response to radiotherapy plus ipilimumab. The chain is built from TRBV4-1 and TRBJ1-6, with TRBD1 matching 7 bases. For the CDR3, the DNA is TGCGCCAGCAGCCCGGCCGACAGGGTAGATTCACCCCTCCACTTT. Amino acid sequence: CASSPADRVDSPLHF.